Listed below are T cell receptor beta chains from one sample, sequenced in a study of T-cell memory formation after mild COVID-19. In TCRdb, the 5' RACE reads were re-called with MiXCR into one record per CDR3 protein. Of more than 75,000 distinct CDR3 sequences in the sample, over 11% were seen once. Material: PBMCs or a T cell subset sorted from them (not recorded which). These receptors originate from an adult woman who had mild COVID-19 (a few samples of this study predate the infection). Cell type and time point are not known. The CDR3 runs from the conserved cysteine through the conserved F or W. The order of the fields is V gene, J gene, D gene, clone size, CDR3 protein, CDR3 DNA. The D gene is left open where the match is weak. Not every row has a clone size; where given, it reads once, few, many or a size class.

V gene: TRBV11-2
J gene: TRBJ2-1
D gene: NA
clone size: NA
CDR3 protein: CASSFRRSSYNEQFF
CDR3 DNA: TGTGCCAGCAGCTTTCGCCGGAGCTCCTACAATGAGCAGTTCTTC

V gene: TRBV10-3
J gene: TRBJ2-1
D gene: TRBD2
clone size: few
CDR3 protein: CATDDFSGSSYNEQFF
CDR3 DNA: TGTGCCACCGACGATTTTAGCGGGAGCTCCTACAATGAGCAGTTCTTC

V gene: TRBV5-1
J gene: TRBJ2-5
D gene: NA
clone size: NA
CDR3 protein: CASSLIGNPQETQYF
CDR3 DNA: TGCGCCAGCAGCTTGATTGGCAATCCCCAAGAGACCCAGTACTTC

V gene: TRBV5-1
J gene: TRBJ2-7
D gene: TRBD1
clone size: few
CDR3 protein: CASSLGDRGLLPYEQYF
CDR3 DNA: TGCGCCAGCAGCTTGGGGGACAGGGGACTCCTACCCTACGAGCAGTACTTC

V gene: TRBV2
J gene: TRBJ2-3
D gene: NA
clone size: NA
CDR3 protein: CASSETSTSTDTQYF
CDR3 DNA: TGTGCCAGCAGTGAAACCTCAACTAGCACAGATACGCAGTATTTT

V gene: TRBV7-6
J gene: TRBJ2-3
D gene: NA
clone size: few
CDR3 protein: CASSLEPTDTQYF
CDR3 DNA: TGTGCCAGCAGCTTAGAGCCCACAGATACGCAGTATTTT

V gene: TRBV6-2/TRBV6-3
J gene: TRBJ1-1
D gene: TRBD1
clone size: NA
CDR3 protein: CASSKLDRENTEAFF
CDR3 DNA: TGTGCCAGCAGCAAGCTAGACAGGGAGAACACTGAAGCTTTCTTT

V gene: TRBV7-2
J gene: TRBJ2-1
D gene: NA
clone size: few
CDR3 protein: CASSLLIAGYEQFF
CDR3 DNA: TGTGCCAGCAGCTTATTGATCGCGGGTTATGAGCAGTTCTTC

V gene: TRBV5-1
J gene: TRBJ2-7
D gene: NA
clone size: NA
CDR3 protein: CASSLTGGGSYEQYF
CDR3 DNA: TGCGCCAGCAGCTTAACAGGGGGGGGCTCCTACGAGCAGTACTTC

V gene: TRBV29-1
J gene: TRBJ1-2
D gene: NA
clone size: NA
CDR3 protein: CSVVGRYGYTF
CDR3 DNA: TGCAGCGTTGTTGGTCGCTATGGCTACACCTTC

V gene: TRBV5-1
J gene: TRBJ2-3
D gene: TRBD1
clone size: NA
CDR3 protein: CASSFEGAEDTQYF
CDR3 DNA: TGCGCCAGCAGCTTTGAGGGGGCCGAAGATACGCAGTATTTT

V gene: TRBV5-6
J gene: TRBJ2-1
D gene: NA
clone size: few
CDR3 protein: CASSPIPRGTRNEQFF
CDR3 DNA: TGTGCCAGCAGCCCCATCCCCCGGGGGACACGCAATGAGCAGTTCTTC

V gene: TRBV5-6
J gene: TRBJ1-5
D gene: NA
clone size: NA
CDR3 protein: CASSLENGGENQPQHF
CDR3 DNA: TGTGCCAGCAGCTTGGAAAACGGGGGGGAGAATCAGCCCCAGCATTTT

V gene: TRBV29-1
J gene: TRBJ1-1
D gene: TRBD1
clone size: few
CDR3 protein: CSVPDRDLGTEAFF
CDR3 DNA: TGCAGCGTGCCGGACAGGGATCTTGGCACTGAAGCTTTCTTT

V gene: TRBV5-1
J gene: TRBJ2-7
D gene: NA
clone size: few
CDR3 protein: CASSDPGADDEQYF
CDR3 DNA: TGCGCCAGCAGTGACCCCGGGGCCGATGACGAGCAGTACTTC

V gene: TRBV5-1
J gene: TRBJ2-7
D gene: NA
clone size: NA
CDR3 protein: CASSFEGYLDEQYF
CDR3 DNA: TGCGCCAGCAGCTTTGAGGGTTACCTAGACGAGCAGTACTTC

V gene: TRBV7-2
J gene: TRBJ1-1
D gene: NA
clone size: few
CDR3 protein: CASSLFGSWTEAFF
CDR3 DNA: TGTGCCAGCAGCTTATTTGGGAGTTGGACTGAAGCTTTCTTT

V gene: TRBV2
J gene: TRBJ2-7
D gene: NA
clone size: NA
CDR3 protein: CASSEDGPGYEQYF
CDR3 DNA: TGTGCCAGCAGTGAAGATGGACCGGGCTACGAGCAGTACTTC

V gene: TRBV7-2
J gene: TRBJ2-2
D gene: NA
clone size: NA
CDR3 protein: CASSPGLPVGELFF
CDR3 DNA: TGTGCCAGCAGCCCCGGACTACCCGTCGGGGAGCTGTTTTTT

V gene: TRBV4-3
J gene: TRBJ2-1
D gene: NA
clone size: few
CDR3 protein: CASSLLRGVAYNEQFF
CDR3 DNA: TGCGCCAGCAGCCTGCTTAGGGGAGTGGCCTACAATGAGCAGTTCTTC

V gene: TRBV4-3
J gene: TRBJ2-7
D gene: TRBD1
clone size: NA
CDR3 protein: CASSQEQGGGEQYF
CDR3 DNA: TGCGCCAGCAGCCAAGAACAGGGGGGAGGCGAGCAGTACTTC

V gene: TRBV15
J gene: TRBJ2-7
D gene: NA
clone size: few
CDR3 protein: CATMDVPSSYEQYF
CDR3 DNA: TGTGCCACTATGGATGTTCCAAGCTCCTACGAGCAGTACTTC

V gene: TRBV5-4
J gene: TRBJ2-1
D gene: NA
clone size: NA
CDR3 protein: CASSLGLANEQFF
CDR3 DNA: TGTGCCAGCAGCTTGGGGCTGGCGAATGAGCAGTTCTTC

V gene: TRBV6-2/TRBV6-3
J gene: TRBJ2-7
D gene: NA
clone size: few
CDR3 protein: CASSYTSYEQYF
CDR3 DNA: TGTGCCAGCAGTTATACGAGCTACGAGCAGTACTTC

V gene: TRBV12-3/TRBV12-4
J gene: TRBJ2-7
D gene: TRBD1
clone size: few
CDR3 protein: CASSRPGTGGISYEQYF
CDR3 DNA: TGTGCCAGCAGCCGTCCCGGGACAGGGGGGATCTCCTACGAGCAGTACTTC

V gene: TRBV7-9
J gene: TRBJ2-5
D gene: TRBD2
clone size: NA
CDR3 protein: CASRILWTSSETQYF
CDR3 DNA: TGTGCCAGCAGAATACTATGGACTAGCTCGGAGACCCAGTACTTC

V gene: TRBV6-6
J gene: TRBJ1-1
D gene: NA
clone size: few
CDR3 protein: CASSYSRGRDTEAFF
CDR3 DNA: TGTGCCAGCAGTTACTCACGGGGAAGGGACACTGAAGCTTTCTTT

V gene: TRBV7-2
J gene: TRBJ2-7
D gene: NA
clone size: NA
CDR3 protein: CASSGSGVGEGHEKYF
CDR3 DNA: TGTGCCAGCAGCGGGTCGGGAGTGGGAGAAGGCCACGAGAAGTACTTC

V gene: TRBV7-9
J gene: TRBJ2-3
D gene: NA
clone size: NA
CDR3 protein: CASSARRGKDTDTQYF
CDR3 DNA: TGTGCCAGCAGCGCTCGACGGGGAAAGGACACAGATACGCAGTATTTT

V gene: TRBV5-6
J gene: TRBJ2-3
D gene: NA
clone size: few
CDR3 protein: CASSSDPDGRDPGIDTQYF
CDR3 DNA: TGTGCCAGCAGCTCGGATCCCGACGGACGGGACCCAGGGATAGATACGCAGTATTTT

V gene: TRBV7-6
J gene: TRBJ2-7
D gene: TRBD2
clone size: few
CDR3 protein: CASSLAGGRASYEQYF
CDR3 DNA: TGTGCCAGCAGCCTGGCGGGCGGGAGGGCCTCCTACGAGCAGTACTTC

V gene: TRBV7-9
J gene: TRBJ2-3
D gene: NA
clone size: many
CDR3 protein: CASSFVRGGGPDTQYF
CDR3 DNA: TGTGCCAGCAGCTTCGTTAGGGGAGGAGGGCCAGATACGCAGTATTTT

V gene: TRBV9
J gene: TRBJ2-1
D gene: TRBD2
clone size: NA
CDR3 protein: CASSVVSGGYNEQFF
CDR3 DNA: TGTGCCAGCAGCGTCGTAAGCGGGGGTTACAATGAGCAGTTCTTC

V gene: TRBV20-1
J gene: TRBJ1-1
D gene: NA
clone size: NA
CDR3 protein: CSARGGDTEAFF
CDR3 DNA: TGCAGTGCCCGAGGGGGAGACACTGAAGCTTTCTTT

V gene: TRBV20-1
J gene: TRBJ2-1
D gene: NA
clone size: few
CDR3 protein: CSASELGEQFF
CDR3 DNA: TGCAGTGCTAGTGAGCTGGGTGAGCAGTTCTTC

V gene: TRBV4-1
J gene: TRBJ2-3
D gene: NA
clone size: NA
CDR3 protein: CASSGDGYTDTQYF
CDR3 DNA: TGCGCCAGCAGCGGGGACGGTTACACAGATACGCAGTATTTT

V gene: TRBV7-6
J gene: TRBJ2-7
D gene: NA
clone size: few
CDR3 protein: CASSFGQGYSYEQYF
CDR3 DNA: TGTGCCAGCAGCTTCGGGCAGGGATACTCCTACGAGCAGTACTTC

V gene: TRBV25-1
J gene: TRBJ2-3
D gene: TRBD2
clone size: few
CDR3 protein: CASSWASGTDTQYF
CDR3 DNA: TGTGCCAGCAGTTGGGCTAGCGGAACAGATACGCAGTATTTT

V gene: TRBV9
J gene: TRBJ2-5
D gene: TRBD2
clone size: NA
CDR3 protein: CASSVGVTSGETQYF
CDR3 DNA: TGTGCCAGCAGCGTAGGGGTGACTAGCGGGGAGACCCAGTACTTC

V gene: TRBV19
J gene: TRBJ2-4
D gene: TRBD2
clone size: few
CDR3 protein: CASSLAEKNIQYF
CDR3 DNA: TGTGCCAGTAGTCTAGCGGAGAAAAACATTCAGTACTTC

V gene: TRBV15
J gene: TRBJ2-1
D gene: NA
clone size: NA
CDR3 protein: CATSRGPGIDNEQFF
CDR3 DNA: TGTGCCACCAGCAGAGGTCCAGGAATAGACAATGAGCAGTTCTTC